This TCR beta chain came from a study of PD-1 blockade in classical Hodgkin lymphoma (dated by TCRdb to about 2020). Looking at the study overall: Nivolumab dosing was 3 mg/kg intravenously every 2 weeks, continuing until either disease progression or unacceptable toxicity. A peripheral blood immune signature of response to PD-1 blockade in classical Hodgkin lymphoma was defined using TCR beta sequencing and CyTOF.

The sample's time point, from its label and the paper: cycle 4 day 1 (C4D1), after 5 to 7 weeks of nivolumab. Every trial patient had relapsed following autologous stem cell transplantation, and prior brentuximab vedotin exposure was what differed among cohorts A, B and C. The trial cohort included more than 55 patients with relapsed/refractory classical Hodgkin lymphoma, and each patient had a best overall response of complete response, partial response or progressive disease. Trial patients were treated with single-agent nivolumab in the multi-cohort phase II CheckMate 205 trial. An independent review committee assessed best overall response by applying the 2007 International Working Group response criteria. Trial PBMCs were collected just before the start of nivolumab (C1D1) and during therapy at cycle 2 day 1 and cycle 4 day 1. Peripheral blood was collected in 8 mL Vacutainer Cell Preparation Tubes, from which PBMCs were isolated by centrifugation and then cryopreserved.

Overall study results and their limits: Baseline diversity similar to that of newly diagnosed patients was observed in trial patients achieving complete response, whereas significantly lower diversity was observed in partial responders and progressors. CD4+ but not CD8+ TCR diversity rose significantly by C4D1 (p=0.0027 vs p=0.16), most apparent in complete responders (p=0.02). Baseline TCR diversity was reported to be lower in newly diagnosed patients than in healthy donors and to be lower still in relapsed/refractory patients. The study covered only a single clinical trial cohort, and the causes of the repertoire differences, possibly disease activity or prior therapy, were still not defined. Lower diversity was observed in patients in whom nivolumab was started less than 1 year after ASCT, and these patients were excluded from later analyses so that confounding by immune reconstitution would be avoided.

Genomic DNA was extracted with the Qiagen DNeasy kit from unsorted PBMCs and from negatively selected CD4+ and CD8+ fractions. TCR beta CDR3 regions were subjected to amplification by immunoSEQ multiplex PCR with primers that anneal to V and J segments. A synthetic immune receptor repertoire was used to minimize amplification bias, and any remaining bias was removed computationally after sequencing. The authors processed their data as follows. Custom Python scripts were used to quantify repertoire diversity as the Shannon entropy index. Unsorted, CD4+ and CD8+ repertoires were analyzed separately, except for combined analyses in which CD4+ and CD8+ sequences were merged in silico. Clonal expansion was defined as a frequency increase of at least 2-fold after treatment compared with C1D1, and clones undetected at baseline were assigned a pseudocount of 0.5. Clones with 0 or 1 copy at C1D1 were defined as singleton clones, while clones with 2 or more copies were defined as non-singleton clones. Clones expanded in unsorted samples were annotated as CD4+, CD8+ or unknown by matching protein sequences in sorted samples from the same patient. Wilcoxon tests on paired samples were used to test changes in diversity from C1D1 to C4D1. TCRdb carries this immuneACCESS record with in-frame sequences only. Its versions omit some clonotypes, under half of them owing to an unresolved V gene in the studies checked, with the rest unexplained. The V and J calls and the clone size are those of that table, but D and trimming were determined from the DNA. In all, the sample holds about 93,000 clones, and over 75% of those were seen once. Just under 9.5% of the sample is in the top ten clones.

Counted from cysteine to phenylalanine, this CDR3 has 12 amino acids. The DNA shown is the 36-base CDR3, in frame from base 1. V is reduced by 4 bases and J by 0 bases, leaving a spacing of 4 bases between them. The germline V gene (reference sequence) gives CDR1 as PRHDT and CDR2 as FYEKMQ. Concerning this clone: There is no known antigen for this receptor. Per-base qualities were not stored, and no clone one base away is much larger.

The TCR was taken from a human donor with classical Hodgkin lymphoma. The chain links TRBV13 with TRBJ2-7, with the D gene not confidently named. The input for sequencing was peripheral blood mononuclear cells (PBMCs), taken before the fourth cycle of nivolumab. Here the CDR3 is given as CASSWVSYEQYF. The nucleotide sequence is TGTGCCAGCAGCTGGGTCTCCTACGAGCAGTACTTC.